Following are 9 T cell receptor beta chains from one sample sequenced in a study of blood T cell repertoires in COVID-19. Measured with immunoSEQ multiplex PCR; TCRdb has only the in-frame clones, and not every one. Here the sample spans 40,000 or so clones, approximately 86% being singletons. The sample comprised peripheral blood. The receptors here all came from a man aged 35-49 years with active COVID-19.

This chain links TRBV5-1 with TRBJ2-5; TRBD2 agrees at 7 bases. The V and J ends lost 2 bases and 5 bases, in that order; junction bases with no gene match: 9. The germline V gene has CDR1 SGHRS and CDR2 YFSETQ. This CDR3 is 15 amino acids long. CDR3 nucleotide sequence: TGCGCCAGCAGCTTAGGGAGGGAATATGGGGAGACCCAGTACTTC. Translating it yields CASSLGREYGETQYF.

The chain links TRBV11-1 to TRBJ2-1; the match to TRBD1 covers 8 bases. V lost 1 base to trimming and J lost 4 bases; unmatched junction nucleotides: 0. The CDR3 covers 14 residues. CDR1 is SGHAT, CDR2 FQDESV, per germline (reference sequence). In nucleotides, the CDR3 is TGTGCCAGCAGCTTAGGACAGGGGTACAATGAGCAGTTCTTC. It encodes CASSLGQGYNEQFF.

This clone was seen once. V usage is TRBV18 and J usage is TRBJ2-7, with D hard to call. The CDR3 covers 13 residues. CDR1 and CDR2 from the germline V gene are KGHSH and LQKENI. Trimming took 3 bases from V and 5 from J, leaving 11 bases between them. The CDR3: CASSPGHGDEQYF. The CDR3 region has the DNA TGTGCCAGCTCACCGGGCCATGGCGACGAGCAGTACTTC.

The chain joins TRBV9 to TRBJ2-5, with D perhaps TRBD1 (6 bases). CDR3 size: 14 residues. Trimming pared 4 bases from V and 7 bases from J, leaving 17 bases between. The germline V gene has CDR1 SGDLS and CDR2 YYNGEE. CDR3 amino acids: CASSSQDRLGTQYF. The CDR3 DNA is TGTGCCAGCAGCTCCCAGGACAGATTGGGGACCCAGTACTTC.

This clone was found once. This chain joins TRBV3-1 (or the pseudogene TRBV3-2) and TRBJ1-1; 7 bases map to TRBD1. V shed 3 bases, J shed 10 bases, and the junction held 5 bases outside the gene matches. The CDR3 totals 12 residues. Germline V gives CDR1 LGHDT, CDR2 YNNKEL (reference sequence). The CDR3 nucleotides are TGTGCCAGCAGCCATACAGGGGATCGAGCTTTCTTT. Its translation is CASSHTGDRAFF.

The rearrangement uses TRBV2 and TRBJ2-1; tentative D call: TRBD2 (6 bases). Trimming shortened V by 7 bases and J by 7 bases, and 20 bases separated the two germline ends. This CDR3 contains 15 residues. Germline V CDR1 and CDR2: SNHLY, FYNNEI. The CDR3, as DNA: TGTGCCAGCACACCCCCGGCTAGCGAGACAAATGAGCAGTTCTTC. Amino acids: CASTPPASETNEQFF.

The chain uses TRBV19 and TRBJ1-2, with D possibly being TRBD1 (5 bases). Germline V gene lookup returns CDR1 LNHDA and CDR2 SQIVND (reference sequence). The CDR3 length is 12 residues. The V gene lost 3 bases and the J gene lost 4 bases, with 6 bases spanning the gap. CDR3 bases: TGTGCCAGTAGTATGCAGGGCTATGGCTACACCTTC. Protein sequence: CASSMQGYGYTF.

The V and J genes are TRBV7-9 and TRBJ2-1; 11 bases are shared with TRBD2. The CDR3 is 18 amino acids. V lost 4 bases and J lost 5; bases outside the gene matches: 13. CDR1 and CDR2 from the germline V gene are SEHNR and FQNEAQ (reference sequence). The CDR3 spells CASSSQLQTSGSNNEQFF. CDR3 sequence (DNA): TGTGCCAGCAGCTCCCAACTTCAAACTAGCGGGAGTAACAATGAGCAGTTCTTC. Full variable domain (remainder filled in from reference TRBV7-9 and TRBJ2-1): DTGVSQNPRHKITKRGQNVTFRCDPISEHNRLYWYRQTLGQGPEFLTYFQNEAQLEKSRLLSDRFSAERPKGSFSTLEIQRTEQGDSAMYLCASSSQLQTSGSNNEQFFGPGTRLTVL.

The V gene is TRBV6-1, the J gene TRBJ2-5; TRBD1 matches 8 bases. V was clipped by 2 bases and J by 5 bases; unmatched bases: 4. CDR3 size: 14 residues. Germline CDR1 MNHNS, CDR2 SASEGT. The CDR3 DNA reads TGTGCCAGCAGTGAACAGGGGGCGTATGAGACCCAGTACTTC. Translation: CASSEQGAYETQYF.